This T cell receptor (beta chain) appears in the sequencing data of a study of cytomegalovirus exposure and HLA in healthy donors (dated by TCRdb to the late 2010s). Looking at the study overall: An earlier analysis of some 600 of the donors reported approximately 280 Gb of sequence data and 95 million to 140 million unique TCR beta sequences obtained from about 179 million T cells. A separate validation cohort of some 130 different subjects was used in addition to the approximately 670-subject first cohort. Class I and class II HLA loci were covered by the typing at four-digit resolution. About five DR-DQ haplotypes were treated as single units for association and clustering because of strong linkage in the cohort. Around 320 gigabases of sequencing data and approximately 85 million unique TCR sequences were included in an early release covering about 700 HLA-typed donors. Every discovery cohort repertoire had been produced on one sequencing platform. The later analysis used no new phenotypic data to find candidate immune exposures, relying instead on TCR beta sequences and their occurrence across donors. In a later analysis, previously published TCR beta repertoires from 670 or so donors were re-analyzed and high-resolution HLA genotyping was added so that TCR occurrence patterns could be studied. The study aimed to test whether signatures of past pathogen exposure could be identified by cataloging public T cell receptors. The number of typed donors differed by locus: about 629-630 for A, B, C, DRB1 and DQB1; approximately 530 for DQA1; about 600 for DPA1; and roughly 470 for DPB1. On average, around 240,000 unique TCR beta nucleotide sequences were sequenced per donor among 398 genotyped donors of the cohort, with about 17% of those sequences being non-productive. Of the 398 genotyped donors, over 65% fell in the genetic ancestry cluster associated with self-reported Caucasian donors. Donor age, sex, ethnicity and CMV serostatus were compiled together with the repertoire data. The T cell repertoires of 670 or so subjects were profiled by immunosequencing and related to cytomegalovirus serostatus. An earlier analysis of fewer than 750 of the donors used high-throughput TCR beta sequencing to judge whether each TCR beta V gene segment behaved as functional or pseudogenic. To predict cytomegalovirus infection status, the study brought together high-throughput TCR immunosequencing, statistical association of individual TCRs with disease status, and machine learning. A later genetic analysis took genome-wide SNP genotypes for about 55% of the roughly 670 donors and used that subset as a discovery cohort.

In the case of this clone: The target of this receptor is not known. No qualities accompany the bases; no much larger clone lies one base away.

The library was built by means of the immunoSEQ multiplex PCR assay. A mixture of 60 forward primers for TCR Vbeta segments and 13 reverse primers for TCR Jbeta segments was used in the multiplex PCR. The CDR3 region of rearranged TCR beta genes was amplified from genomic DNA by a multiplex PCR assay. Amplified TCR beta libraries were sequenced as 87-base-pair reads on the Illumina HiSeq System. Processing in the source paper ran as follows. A later analysis counted about 76 million unique TCR beta chains across the 700 or so repertoires, and 10 million to 11 million of these chains were shared by at least two donors. To remove PCR and sequencing errors, raw reads were error-corrected and collapsed into unique sequences using a nearest-neighbor algorithm that merged closely related sequences. CDR3 sequences were aligned to IMGT reference sequences to assign V, D and J gene segments. For a sequence to be retained, a match of at least six nucleotides to both a V gene segment and a J gene segment was required. Rearrangements were classified as productive when the CDR3 lacked stop codons and remained in frame with V and J, and all other rearrangements were classified as non-productive. CDR3 was defined by IMGT convention, running from the second conserved V-encoded cysteine to the conserved J-encoded phenylalanine. The earlier analysis of about 620 of the donors excluded sequences that lacked an unambiguous match to a single V gene segment. In an earlier analysis of 587 of the donors, V segments were called functional above 56.7% productive rearrangements and were called segregating when the between-donor standard deviation exceeded 5%. A statistical classification framework was built to diagnose cytomegalovirus status from the catalog of TCR beta chain sequences. In a later analysis, TCR nucleotide sequences were compared against IMGT/GENE-DB human TR gene sequences so that V and J genes could be assigned. A later analysis assigned CDR3 sequences and most-parsimonious VDJ recombination scenarios with the TCRdist pipeline. In a later analysis, every TCR beta chain was defined by the combination of its CDR3 amino acid sequence and its V-gene family, and reads without a unique V-gene family were dropped. To address suspected cross-contamination and a sequencing artifact, a later analysis removed roughly 640 highly shared, low-generation-probability nucleotide sequences. In a later analysis, a clonal expansion index was calculated for each public chain from normalized within-repertoire ranks of inferred template counts. Generation probabilities in a later analysis came from a VDJ recombination model fitted to out-of-frame rearrangements, and those results were checked against IGoR. A later analysis scored TCR-TCR, TCR-HLA and TCR-CMV co-occurrence with hypergeometric tests, applying a repertoire-size bias correction to TCR pairs. False discovery rates were estimated in a later analysis by permuting HLA or CMV assignments 20 times. A later analysis grouped co-occurring TCRs with DBSCAN, adding TCRdist sequence similarity when clustering within HLA-allele-positive subsets. Repertoires with fewer than 30,000 or more than 120,000 public chains were left out of co-occurrence clustering, as were a handful of repertoires with anomalous nucleotide sharing. Drawn from immuneACCESS, this table holds only the in-frame rearrangements with V and J called that TCRdb kept. Clones are partly lost; checked studies trace under half to an unresolved V gene and leave the rest unexplained. The V and J calls and clone size come from that table; D and trimming were worked out from the DNA. The sample table records 130,000 or so clones; approximately 8.9% of these occur just once. In total, the top ten clones hold approximately 7.5% of the sample.

In the germline V gene, CDR1 corresponds to SGHRS and CDR2 to YFSETQ. From cysteine to phenylalanine, the CDR3 is 15 amino acids long. Only the CDR3 portion is preserved as DNA: 45 bases, with reading frame beginning at the first base. The junction carries 11 bases between V and J, which are trimmed by 3 bases and 2 bases respectively. In total, 666 healthy bone marrow donors made up the cohort. All cohort members were sampled while nominally healthy, although unrecorded immune exposures were likely present. The donor was CMV seropositive and was included in the group of almost 300 seropositive cohort members. Every donor gave a peripheral blood sample, and the peripheral blood mononuclear cells from that sample were used for TCR beta sequencing. Genomic DNA extraction from the blood cell samples was performed with the Qiagen DNeasy Blood Extraction Kit. What the study reported, not specific to this receptor: Because the 87-base-pair reads could not distinguish some IMGT-functional V segments, including TRBV6-2 and TRBV6-3, those segments were excluded. This cohort had only TCR beta chains sequenced, and the lack of alpha or paired-chain data limited which features could be detected. Three of the identified cytomegalovirus-associated TCR beta chains were confirmed in vitro to be specific for cytomegalovirus antigens. A group of highly shared sequence variants was considered likely to be a technical artifact of the sequencing pipeline. In a later analysis, most CMV-associated TCR beta chains were found to appear HLA-restricted, with HLA associations seemingly driven largely by CMV exposure. In a later analysis, 15,000 to 20,000 TCR beta sequences were associated with specific HLA alleles at a false discovery rate of 0.05. A further reported finding was that TCR beta sequences accurately predicted the HLA-A and HLA-B alleles for most subjects in the first cohort. In the study, around 150 TCR beta chains were listed as associated with cytomegalovirus. Presence/absence analyses assumed roughly uniform sequencing depth across donors, an assumption that may not hold. A later genetic analysis associated a missense DCLRE1C variant with V-gene and J-gene trimming of TCR beta chains, and an independent cohort replicated the association. It was suggested by the authors that the approach could potentially be generalized to other disease states and immunological phenotypes. In a later analysis, HLA-associated TCR beta chains were found to be more clonally expanded and to have lower generation probabilities than equally common non-associated chains. Cytomegalovirus status was reported to be diagnosed by the classifier with high specificity and sensitivity in both the original and validation cohorts. Linkage disequilibrium might explain the correlated functional status among segregating V segments, but an unknown experimental factor could not be ruled out. In a later analysis, the rate of TCR association differed among HLA loci, with DRB1 alleles having the most associated TCRs and HLA-C alleles having the fewest. Most TCR sequences were seen in very few donors, while some public TCRs were found in many individuals. A later genetic analysis reported fewer N-insertions in productive TCRs among donors in an Asian-associated ancestry cluster than the roughly 650-donor mean. Immune exposure information for the cohort was limited to CMV serostatus. HLA typing was unavailable for some donors at each locus, so association tests used only the typed subset. An earlier analysis of approximately 570 of the donors showed that most TCR beta V segments appeared in productive rearrangements either about 87% or about 30% of the time, which broadly matched IMGT annotations. Because counts were too low, seventeen rarely observed V segments, including chromosome 9 orphons, were left out of the earlier analysis of roughly 600 of the donors. Several of the top co-occurrence clusters appeared to be linked to parvovirus B19, influenza, CMV and Epstein-Barr virus, according to a later analysis. When HLA alleles, especially DR and DQ, strongly co-occurred, attributing TCR associations to individual alleles was difficult.

The chain is assembled from TRBV5-1 and TRBJ1-4; tentative D gene TRBD1, with 5 bases matching. The specimen sequenced was PBMCs. This TCR derives from a woman aged 35 to 49 in good health and CMV-seropositive. The nucleotide sequence reads TGCGCCAGCAGCTCGTCAGGGTCTACTAATGAAAAACTGTTTTTT. This yields the protein CASSSSGSTNEKLFF.